These T cell receptor beta chains were read from a single sample in a study of shared clonotypes between healthy human individuals. Produced via immunoSEQ multiplex PCR; TCRdb's table is partial and in-frame only. Found here are around 2.3 million clones, under 97% of them singletons; the top ten hold 0.13%. Material: naive CD4+ T cells sorted from blood. Receptor source: a man between 18 and 29 years old in good health. Both conserved end residues are part of each CDR3. Fields, in order: J gene, clone size, D gene, V gene, CDR3 DNA, CDR3 protein. D genes are given only for firm matches. Where a row states a size, it is once, few, many or the class of an expanded clone; other rows omit it.

TRBJ2-7	NA	TRBD1	TRBV28	TGTGCCAGCAGTCCCACAGGGGGCTTAACCTACGAGCAGTACTTC	CASSPTGGLTYEQYF
TRBJ2-1	once	NA	TRBV9	TGTGCCAGCAGTCGTGGGGGGAAAGACAATGAGCAGTTCTTC	CASSRGGKDNEQFF
TRBJ2-7	NA	NA	TRBV5-6	TGTGCCAGCAGCTTGGTGTCAGGCCGACCCTACGAGCAGTACTTC	CASSLVSGRPYEQYF
TRBJ2-6	NA	NA	TRBV5-4	TGTGCCAGCAGCTCCTCAGGGATTACTGGGGCCAACGTCCTGACTTTC	CASSSSGITGANVLTF
TRBJ1-2	NA	TRBD1	TRBV5-5	TGTGCCAGCAGCGGTGTGTTGGGACAGGGAAAAGGTGGCTACACCTTC	CASSGVLGQGKGGYTF
TRBJ2-5	NA	TRBD2	TRBV30	TGTGCCTGGAGTGTACTAGCGGGAGGAGAGACCCAGTACTTC	CAWSVLAGGETQYF
TRBJ2-1	NA	TRBD1	TRBV6-1	TGTGCCAGCAGTGATTCTTGGACAGGCAGCCCCCACAATGAGCAGTTCTTC	CASSDSWTGSPHNEQFF
TRBJ2-5	NA	TRBD2	TRBV5-1	TGCGCCAGCAGCTTGGATAGCGGGGGGGCGATAGAGACCCAGTACTTC	CASSLDSGGAIETQYF
TRBJ2-7	NA	TRBD1	TRBV28	TGTGCCAGCAGTGTCTCGGGACAGTCCTACGAGCAGTACTTC	CASSVSGQSYEQYF
TRBJ2-3	NA	NA	TRBV9	TGTGCCAGCAGCGAAACGGGGCAGAGTTGGTATACGCAGTATTTT	CASSETGQSWYTQYF
TRBJ2-7	NA	TRBD2	TRBV18	TGTGCCAGCTCACCAGGAGCGGGATCCTACGAGCAGTACTTC	CASSPGAGSYEQYF
TRBJ2-7	NA	TRBD1	TRBV18	TGTGCCAGCTCACTCGGACAGGCGAATACCTACGAGCAGTACTTC	CASSLGQANTYEQYF
TRBJ2-3	NA	TRBD2	TRBV9	TGTGCCAGCAGCCCCACCGGTCTAGCGGCAGATACGCAGTATTTT	CASSPTGLAADTQYF
TRBJ2-1	NA	NA	TRBV6-5	TGTGCCAGCAGGTTTGCGGGCGGCAATGAGCAGTTCTTC	CASRFAGGNEQFF
TRBJ2-4	NA	NA	TRBV19	TGTGCCAGTACCATAGGGGGAGGAGGCATTCAGTACTTC	CASTIGGGGIQYF
TRBJ1-5	NA	NA	TRBV10-3	TGTGCCATCAGTGATTCGGATTCACGCGGGCCCCAGCATTTT	CAISDSDSRGPQHF
TRBJ2-3	NA	NA	TRBV9	TGTGCCAGCAGCACGCCGACAGATACGCAGTATTTT	CASSTPTDTQYF
TRBJ1-3	NA	NA	TRBV2	TGTGCCAGCAGTGACCGAGGGAGCTCTGGAAACACCATATATTTT	CASSDRGSSGNTIYF
TRBJ1-2	NA	TRBD1	TRBV10-3	TGTGCCATCAGTCACCCGGGACAGGGAATAGGTGGCTACACCTTC	CAISHPGQGIGGYTF
TRBJ2-1	NA	TRBD2	TRBV7-8	TGTGCCAGCAGTCAACCAACGGTACGGGAGGGTAATGAGCAGTTCTTC	CASSQPTVREGNEQFF
TRBJ2-2	NA	NA	TRBV9	TGTGCCAGCAGCGTCGGCAGGGGGAACACCGGGGAGCTGTTTTTT	CASSVGRGNTGELFF
TRBJ1-2	NA	TRBD1	TRBV30	TGTGCCTGTACCGACAGGGTGGGGTCACTCTATGGCTACACCTTC	CACTDRVGSLYGYTF
TRBJ1-1	once	NA	TRBV7-3	TGTGCCAGCAGCCATTTGGGCCTCGGGGGTAGTGAAGCTTTCTTT	CASSHLGLGGSEAFF
TRBJ2-2	NA	NA	TRBV7-9	TGTGCCAGCAGCCCCCCCACCGGGGAGCTGTTTTTT	CASSPPTGELFF
TRBJ2-1	NA	NA	TRBV5-5	TGTGCCAGCAGCCCCGTTTCCTACAATGAGCAGTTCTTC	CASSPVSYNEQFF
TRBJ2-7	once	TRBD2	TRBV27	TGTGCCAGCAGTTTAGGTCGGGGGGGGGTCTACGAGCAGTACTTC	CASSLGRGGVYEQYF
TRBJ2-5	NA	TRBD1	TRBV28	TGTGCCAGCAGTTCCCGGGACAGGGAAGAGACCCAGTACTTC	CASSSRDREETQYF
TRBJ1-5	NA	TRBD1	TRBV5-6	TGTGCCAGCAGTAGACAGGGAGTTGGGGATCAGCCCCAGCATTTT	CASSRQGVGDQPQHF
TRBJ1-6	few	NA	TRBV23-1	TGCGCCAACAGACGGGGCCTGACTAATTCACCCCTCCACTTT	CANRRGLTNSPLHF
TRBJ1-1	NA	NA	TRBV6-5	TGTGCCAGCAGACAGACGGCGAACACTGAAGCTTTCTTT	CASRQTANTEAFF
TRBJ1-2	NA	NA	TRBV5-4	TGTGCCAGCAGCCGGACGGAAACCTATGGCTACACCTTC	CASSRTETYGYTF
TRBJ2-7	NA	NA	TRBV18	TGTGCCAGCTCACCACCGGCCGGTCGCGAGCAGTACTTC	CASSPPAGREQYF
TRBJ2-1	NA	NA	TRBV29-1	TGCAGCGTTTTCAGCGGAAGGGCTGCCTACAATGAGCAGTTCTTC	CSVFSGRAAYNEQFF
TRBJ1-5	NA	NA	TRBV25-1	TGTGCCAGCAGTGAATATAGCGGGGTATCTAGCAATCAGCCCCAGCATTTT	CASSEYSGVSSNQPQHF
TRBJ2-2	once	NA	TRBV28	TGTGCCAGCAGAGGGGTGAACACCGGGGAGCTGTTTTTT	CASRGVNTGELFF